The 17 T cell receptor beta chains given below trace back to one sample, sequenced in a study of control samples from healthy donors and cancer patients. Assay: immunoSEQ multiplex PCR; the TCRdb copy retains only in-frame clones and omits some. The data hold approximately 150,000 clones, with around 94% observed a single time. Source material: PBMCs. These receptors came from a man between 60 and 75 years old with colorectal cancer.

The V and J genes are TRBV4-3 and TRBJ1-4; the D is unclear. V lost 3 bases and J 12 bases, leaving 14 bases between the germline ends. Germline values: CDR1 LGHNA, CDR2 YSLEER. This CDR3 has 13 amino acids. CDR3: CASSQTSWGELFF. The CDR3 DNA reads as TGCGCCAGCAGCCAGACGTCGTGGGGAGAACTGTTTTTT.

This clone was counted a single time. V and J are TRBV6-2 or TRBV6-3 and TRBJ1-2, with a tentative D call TRBD1 (6 bases). CDR3 length: 14 residues. The germline V gene has CDR1 MNHEY and CDR2 SVGEGT. V was trimmed by 6 bases and J by 4 bases, leaving 15 bases between them. Here the CDR3 DNA reads TGTGCCAGCAGCCCCAGCAGGGGAGCCTATGGCTACACCTTC. The encoded protein is CASSPSRGAYGYTF.

The chain links TRBV29-1 to TRBJ1-1; weak D call: TRBD1 (5 bases). The CDR3 length is 14 residues. Germline CDR1 reads SQVTM; CDR2 reads ANQGSEA. Trimming pared 2 bases from V and 8 bases from J, leaving 18 bases between. CDR3 nucleotides: TGCAGCGTTGAACGCGGGCGTGGGGCTCAAGAAGCTTTCTTT. It yields the protein CSVERGRGAQEAFF.

The CDR3 spells CAWSEVTDTQYF. As DNA, the CDR3 is TGTGCCTGGAGTGAGGTGACAGATACGCAGTATTTT. The rearrangement uses TRBV30 and TRBJ2-3; the D is unclear. The CDR3 contains 12 residues. Germline V gene data show CDR1 as GTSNPN and CDR2 as SVGIG (reference sequence). V shed 1 base and J shed 3 bases, with 5 bases lying between them.

This clone was recorded once. This chain links TRBV24-1 with TRBJ2-5; D remains unclear. V lost 5 bases and J lost 5, with 11 bases in between. Germline V gene lookup returns CDR1 KGHDR and CDR2 SFDVKD. The CDR3 sequence is 13 residues long. CDR3 sequence (DNA): TGTGCCACCAGTGCCTCCCGGGCGGAGACCCAGTACTTC. Amino acids: CATSASRAETQYF.

The chain is built from TRBV7-8 and TRBJ1-2; D remains ambiguous. The CDR3 consists of 13 residues. V lost 5 bases and J lost 5, with 12 bases in between. The germline V gene encodes CDR1 SGHVS and CDR2 FQNEAQ. The CDR3: CASSRTEFYGYTF. The CDR3 nucleotides read TGTGCCAGCAGCCGAACGGAGTTTTATGGCTACACCTTC.

This clone was seen just once. The chain combines TRBV4-2 with TRBJ2-5; D call uncertain. The CDR3 covers 12 residues. Germline V lookup: CDR1 LGHNA, CDR2 YNFKEQ. V was cut by 1 base and J by 3 bases, with 3 bases left in between. CDR3 region: CASSQVEETQYF. CDR3 coding DNA: TGTGCCAGCAGCCAAGTCGAAGAGACCCAGTACTTC.

The chain has TRBV5-1 and TRBJ2-1, with 9 bases lining up with TRBD1. The CDR3 has 14 amino acids. Germline V CDR1 and CDR2: SGHRS, YFSETQ. The V gene end was trimmed by 4 bases and the J gene end by 10 bases; junction bases not matched to a gene: 9. The CDR3 spells CASSRGQGSEEQFF. The CDR3 DNA follows: TGCGCCAGCAGCCGGGGACAGGGTTCGGAAGAGCAGTTCTTC.

This sequence joins TRBV3-1 (or the pseudogene TRBV3-2) and TRBJ2-6; D unresolved. Germline V CDR1 and CDR2: LGHDT, YNNKEL (reference sequence). The V gene lost 1 base and the J gene lost 3 bases, with 7 bases spanning the gap. The CDR3 consists of 15 residues. The CDR3 DNA sequence: TGTGCCAGCAGCCAAGTCCTCGTTGGGGCCAACGTCCTGACTTTC. As protein: CASSQVLVGANVLTF.

This clone was observed a single time. The chain uses TRBV5-1 and TRBJ1-6; 7 bases align to TRBD1. The CDR3 has 15 residues. CDR1 SGHRS and CDR2 YFSETQ come from the germline V gene. The ends lost 4 bases at V and 10 bases at J; junction bases unmatched: 11. The CDR3 sequence: CASSLDRAVESPLHF. The CDR3 DNA reads TGCGCCAGCAGCCTCGACAGGGCGGTAGAATCACCCCTCCACTTT.

In this sample, this clone turned up once. The V gene is TRBV5-4, the J gene TRBJ1-3; D remains unclear. Germline lookup yields CDR1 SGHNT and CDR2 YYREEE (reference sequence). CDR3 length: 14 amino acids. V lost 0 bases, J lost 3 bases, and 7 bases lay in between. CDR3 sequence reads: CASSLGQFGNTIYF. CDR3 sequence (DNA): TGTGCCAGCAGCTTGGGGCAGTTTGGAAACACCATATATTTT.

This rearrangement joins TRBV9 to TRBJ2-5, with TRBD2 as a possible D gene (7 bases). The ends were cut back, 0 bases at V and 4 bases at J, with 13 bases in the middle. The germline CDR1 and CDR2 sequences are SGDLS and YYNGEE. The CDR3 totals 15 residues. CDR3 in DNA: TGTGCCAGCAGCGTAGGTTCGGGGGGCCGAGAGACCCAGTACTTC. Translated: CASSVGSGGRETQYF.

The genes are TRBV24-1 and TRBJ2-3, with 8 positions matching TRBD1. The CDR3 consists of 16 residues. Germline V gene sequence: CDR1 KGHDR, CDR2 SFDVKD. V gave up 6 bases and J gave up 0 bases; unmatched junction bases: 7. This CDR3 is CATSSGQGWSTDTQYF. CDR3 DNA: TGTGCCACCAGTTCAGGACAGGGATGGAGCACAGATACGCAGTATTTT.

The V call is TRBV27, the J call TRBJ2-7, with 8 bases that match TRBD1. The CDR3 covers 14 residues. V lost 5 bases to trimming and J lost 4 bases; unmatched junction nucleotides: 7. Per the germline V gene, CDR1 is MNHEY and CDR2 is SMNVEV (reference sequence). The CDR3 coding sequence is TGTGCCAGCAGTACCTTTACAGGGGGGTACGAGCAGTACTTC. Translated, it gives CASSTFTGGYEQYF.

CDR3 region: CASSLVGGGAKNIQYF. CDR3 in DNA: TGTGCCAGTAGCCTCGTGGGGGGGGGAGCCAAAAACATTCAGTACTTC. The V call is TRBV19, the J call TRBJ2-4, with 7 nucleotides matching TRBD2. This CDR3 is built from 16 residues. V trimming: 6 bases; J trimming: 0 bases; junction bases outside the gene matches: 8. CDR1 and CDR2 from the germline V gene are LNHDA and SQIVND (reference sequence).

This rearrangement joins TRBV6-5 to TRBJ2-5; 10 nucleotides line up with TRBD1. The germline V gene encodes CDR1 MNHEY and CDR2 SVGAGI. The CDR3 extends over 15 amino acids. The trim removed 6 bases at V and 4 bases at J, leaving 8 bases unmatched. The CDR3 coding sequence is TGTGCCAGCAGCCAGGGACAGGGGCCCAGAGAGACCCAGTACTTC. Translated, it gives CASSQGQGPRETQYF.

CDR3 amino acids: CASRSNRDMNTEAFF. The CDR3 DNA sequence: TGTGCCAGCAGATCCAACAGGGATATGAACACTGAAGCTTTCTTT. This chain uses TRBV7-9 with TRBJ1-1; perhaps TRBD1 as D (6 bases). CDR1 and CDR2 (germline): SEHNR, FQNEAQ (reference sequence). The CDR3 is made up of 15 amino acids. Trimming removed 6 bases from V and 0 bases from J, with 14 bases in between.